This TCR beta chain originates from a study of cytomegalovirus exposure and HLA in healthy donors. Sequenced by immunoSEQ multiplex PCR; TCRdb stores in-frame clones only, minus some. The table lists fewer than 250,000 clones, less than 90% of them singletons. The TCR originated in a young woman in good health and CMV-seronegative. Sequenced: PBMCs.

Here the CDR3 DNA reads TGTGCCAGCGCTACACAGGGTTACGAGCAGTACTTC. This gives the protein CASATQGYEQYF. The rearrangement uses TRBV7-9 and TRBJ2-7, with a weak D call TRBD1 (6 bases). The CDR3 contains 12 residues. Germline assignment: CDR1 SEHNR and CDR2 FQNEAQ (reference sequence). Trimming shortened V by 8 bases and J by 4 bases, and 12 bases separated the two germline ends.